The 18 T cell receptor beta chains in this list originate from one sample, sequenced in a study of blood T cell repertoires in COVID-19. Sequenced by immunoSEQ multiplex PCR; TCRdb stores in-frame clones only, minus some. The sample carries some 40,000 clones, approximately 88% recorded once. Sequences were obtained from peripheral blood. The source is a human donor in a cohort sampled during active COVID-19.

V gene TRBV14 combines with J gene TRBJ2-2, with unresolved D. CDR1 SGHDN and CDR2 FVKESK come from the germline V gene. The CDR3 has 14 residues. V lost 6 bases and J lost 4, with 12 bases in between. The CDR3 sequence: CASRRANPTGELFF. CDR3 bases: TGTGCCAGCAGACGAGCAAACCCCACCGGGGAGCTGTTTTTT.

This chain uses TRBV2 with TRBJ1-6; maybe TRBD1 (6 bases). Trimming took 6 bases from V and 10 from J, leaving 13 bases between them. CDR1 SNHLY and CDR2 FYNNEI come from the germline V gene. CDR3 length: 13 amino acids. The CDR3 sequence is CASSTGLWSPLHF. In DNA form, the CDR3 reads TGTGCCAGCAGCACAGGGTTGTGGTCACCCCTCCACTTT.

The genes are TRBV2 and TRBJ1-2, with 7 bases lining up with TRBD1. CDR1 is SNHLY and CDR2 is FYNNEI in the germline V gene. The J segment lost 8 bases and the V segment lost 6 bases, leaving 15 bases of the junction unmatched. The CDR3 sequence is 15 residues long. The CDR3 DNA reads TGTGCCAGCAGAAGGGACAGCGGTAACGTGGGAGGCTACACCTTC. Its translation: CASRRDSGNVGGYTF.

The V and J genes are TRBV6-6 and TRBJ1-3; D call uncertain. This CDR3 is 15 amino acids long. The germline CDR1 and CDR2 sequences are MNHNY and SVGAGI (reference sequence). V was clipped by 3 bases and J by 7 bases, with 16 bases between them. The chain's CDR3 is CASSYSGRDGNTIYF. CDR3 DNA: TGTGCCAGCAGTTATTCTGGGAGGGATGGGAACACCATATATTTT.

CDR3 nucleotide sequence: TGTGCCAGCAGCAACGCGGAGCGCCCAGATAGCAATCAGCCCCAGCATTTT. It specifies CASSNAERPDSNQPQHF. The chain links TRBV21-1 to TRBJ1-5. TRBV21-1 is given as a pseudogene. The CDR3 loop spans 17 amino acids.

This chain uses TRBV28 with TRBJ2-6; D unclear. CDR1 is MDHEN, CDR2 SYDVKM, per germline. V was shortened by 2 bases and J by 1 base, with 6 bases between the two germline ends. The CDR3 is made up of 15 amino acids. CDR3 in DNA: TGTGCCAGCAGTTTACCCCAGTCTGGGGCCAACGTCCTGACTTTC. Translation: CASSLPQSGANVLTF.

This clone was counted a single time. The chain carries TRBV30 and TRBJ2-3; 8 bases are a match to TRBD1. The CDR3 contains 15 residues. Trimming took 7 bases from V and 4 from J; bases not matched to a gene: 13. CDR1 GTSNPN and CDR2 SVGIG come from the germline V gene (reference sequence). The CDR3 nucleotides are TGTGCCTCCATGCGGAAGGACAGGGCATCAGATACGCAGTATTTT. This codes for CASMRKDRASDTQYF.

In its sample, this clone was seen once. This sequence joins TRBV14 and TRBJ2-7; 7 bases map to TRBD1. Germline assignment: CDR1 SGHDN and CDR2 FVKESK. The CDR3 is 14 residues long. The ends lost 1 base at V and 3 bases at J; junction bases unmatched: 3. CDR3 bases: TGTGCCAGCAGCCAAGGGACAGGTTTCTACGAGCAGTACTTC. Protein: CASSQGTGFYEQYF.

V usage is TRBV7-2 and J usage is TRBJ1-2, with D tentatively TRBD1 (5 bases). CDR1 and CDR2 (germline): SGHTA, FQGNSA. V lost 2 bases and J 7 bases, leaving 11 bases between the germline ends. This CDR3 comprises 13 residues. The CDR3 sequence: CASSLKTDLGYTF. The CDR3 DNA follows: TGTGCCAGCAGCTTAAAGACAGACCTTGGCTACACCTTC.

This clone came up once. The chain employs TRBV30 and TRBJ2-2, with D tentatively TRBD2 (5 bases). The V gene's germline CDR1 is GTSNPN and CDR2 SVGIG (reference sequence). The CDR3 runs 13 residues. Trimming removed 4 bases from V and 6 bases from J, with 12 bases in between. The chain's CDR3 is CAWNQGGSGELFF. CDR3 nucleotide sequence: TGTGCCTGGAATCAAGGAGGTTCCGGGGAGCTGTTTTTT. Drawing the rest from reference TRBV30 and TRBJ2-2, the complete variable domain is SQTIHQWPATLVQPVGSPLSLECTVEGTSNPNLYWYRQAAGRGLQLLFYSVGIGQISSEVPQNLSASRPQDRQFILSSKKLLLSDSGFYLCAWNQGGSGELFFGEGSRLTVL.

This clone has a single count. The CDR3 nucleotides are TGTGCCAGCAGCAAAGCCACAGGCGATAGCAATCAGCCCCAGCATTTT. It is translated as CASSKATGDSNQPQHF. The chain has TRBV21-1 and TRBJ1-5; TRBD1 reflects the table's D call only, with no check against the DNA. TRBV21-1 is flagged as a pseudogene. The length of the CDR3 is 16 residues.

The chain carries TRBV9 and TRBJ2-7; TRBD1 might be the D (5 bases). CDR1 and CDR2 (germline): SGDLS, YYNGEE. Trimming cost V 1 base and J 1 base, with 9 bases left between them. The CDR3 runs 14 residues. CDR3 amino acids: CASSVQAGSYEQYF. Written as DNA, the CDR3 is TGTGCCAGCAGCGTACAGGCAGGGTCCTACGAGCAGTACTTC.

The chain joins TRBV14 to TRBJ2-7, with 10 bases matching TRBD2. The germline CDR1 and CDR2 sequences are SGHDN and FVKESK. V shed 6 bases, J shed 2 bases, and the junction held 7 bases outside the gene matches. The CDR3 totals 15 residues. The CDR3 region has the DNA TGTGCCAGCAGGTATAGCGGGAGGTCTCCCTACGAGCAGTACTTC. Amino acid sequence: CASRYSGRSPYEQYF.

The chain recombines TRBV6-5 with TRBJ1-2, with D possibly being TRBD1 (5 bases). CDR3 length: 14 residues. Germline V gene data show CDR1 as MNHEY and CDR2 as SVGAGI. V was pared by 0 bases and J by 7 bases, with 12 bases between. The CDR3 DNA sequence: TGTGCCAGCAGTTACTCAGGGGCCACGGGTGGCTACACCTTC. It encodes CASSYSGATGGYTF.

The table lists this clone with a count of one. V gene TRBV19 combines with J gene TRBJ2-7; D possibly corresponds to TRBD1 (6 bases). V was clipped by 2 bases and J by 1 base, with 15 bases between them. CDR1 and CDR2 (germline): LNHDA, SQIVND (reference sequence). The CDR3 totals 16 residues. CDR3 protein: CASSISFTGHSYEQYF. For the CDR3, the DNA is TGTGCCAGTAGTATAAGCTTTACGGGACATTCCTACGAGCAGTACTTC.

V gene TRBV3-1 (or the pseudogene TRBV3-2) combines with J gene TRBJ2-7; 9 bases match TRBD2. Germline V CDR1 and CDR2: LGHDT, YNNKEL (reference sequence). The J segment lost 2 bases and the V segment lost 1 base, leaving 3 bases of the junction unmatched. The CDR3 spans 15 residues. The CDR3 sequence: CASSQVLAGAYEQYF. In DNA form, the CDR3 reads TGTGCCAGCAGCCAAGTATTAGCGGGGGCCTACGAGCAGTACTTC.

The CDR3 loop is CASSLDRIHYGYTF. The CDR3 DNA follows: TGTGCCAGTAGTTTGGACAGGATTCACTATGGCTACACCTTC. The chain combines TRBV19 with TRBJ1-2; TRBD1 agrees at 7 bases. The CDR3 has 14 amino acids. The junction had 6 bases not matched to a gene; V was cut back by 5 bases and J by 3 bases. Germline loops: CDR1 LNHDA, CDR2 SQIVND (reference sequence).

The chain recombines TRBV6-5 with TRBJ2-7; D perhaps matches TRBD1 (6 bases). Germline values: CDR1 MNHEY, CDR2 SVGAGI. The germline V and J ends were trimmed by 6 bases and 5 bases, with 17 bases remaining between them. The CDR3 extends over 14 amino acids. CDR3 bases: TGTGCCAGCAGCGATAACAGGGTTCTCGACGAGCAGTACTTC. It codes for CASSDNRVLDEQYF.